This entry lists 19 T cell receptor beta chains sequenced from one sample in a study of cytomegalovirus exposure and HLA in healthy donors (TCRdb year 2017). The receptor library was made with the immunoSEQ multiplex PCR assay. A mixture of 60 forward primers for TCR Vbeta segments and 13 reverse primers for TCR Jbeta segments was used in the multiplex PCR. The table was pulled from immuneACCESS by TCRdb, which kept in-frame rearrangements only. Such tables lose some clones; where checked, under half of the loss comes from unresolved V genes, and the rest has no known cause. The record for this sample contains tens of thousands of clones. The ten largest clones take up 3.5% to 4% of the sample. Specimen: PBMCs. Receptors were obtained from a man aged 18-30 years in good health and CMV-seropositive.

The chain employs TRBV29-1 and TRBJ1-2; 7 bases map to TRBD1. The ends lost 1 base at V and 7 bases at J; junction bases unmatched: 6. This CDR3 contains 13 residues. Germline V gives CDR1 SQVTM, CDR2 ANQGSEA. The CDR3 region is CSVEALQGSGYTF. The CDR3 DNA reads as TGCAGCGTTGAAGCCCTACAGGGGTCTGGCTACACCTTC.

Note on this clone: Other nucleotide sequences in the sample specify the same CDR3. This chain joins TRBV18 and TRBJ2-7; D ambiguous. Deletions cut 3 bases from V and 0 bases from J, with 3 bases between. The germline V gene encodes CDR1 KGHSH and CDR2 LQKENI. The CDR3 sequence is 12 residues long. The CDR3: CASSPNSYEQYF. The CDR3 DNA reads TGTGCCAGCTCACCTAACTCCTACGAGCAGTACTTC.

The chain uses TRBV2 and TRBJ1-5, with D uncertain. The germline CDR1 and CDR2 sequences are SNHLY and FYNNEI. V lost 8 bases, J lost 2 bases, and 10 bases lay in between. The CDR3 loop spans 13 amino acids. The CDR3 nucleotides read TGTGCCAGCCGGGGAGTGGGCAATCAGCCCCAGCATTTT. Translation: CASRGVGNQPQHF.

The chain joins TRBV6-6 to TRBJ1-2; 9 nucleotides match TRBD1. J lost 5 bases, V lost 5 bases, and 9 bases had no gene match. The CDR3 sequence is 15 residues long. CDR1 and CDR2 from the germline V gene are MNHNY and SVGAGI (reference sequence). The CDR3 DNA reads as TGTGCCAGCAGTCCCCCGGGACAGGGAGTTTATGGCTACACCTTC. It codes for CASSPPGQGVYGYTF.

The chain is built from TRBV19 and TRBJ2-7; 7 bases align to TRBD1. The CDR3 runs to 14 residues. Germline-derived CDR1 and CDR2 are LNHDA and SQIVND (reference sequence). After removal of 5 bases from V and 1 base from J, the junction contained 5 bases not matched to a gene. The chain's CDR3 is CASSERDRSYEQYF. CDR3 nucleotides: TGTGCCAGTAGTGAACGGGACAGATCCTACGAGCAGTACTTC.

The chain has TRBV6-1 and TRBJ2-2; 9 bases are a match to TRBD2. CDR1 and CDR2 from the germline V gene are MNHNS and SASEGT. J lost 8 bases, V lost 7 bases, and 11 bases had no gene match. The CDR3 is 15 amino acids. The CDR3 DNA is TGTGCCAGCACCCTACTAGCGGGCGACGGGGGGGAGCTGTTTTTT. Translating gives CASTLLAGDGGELFF.

The chain employs TRBV28 and TRBJ2-3, with TRBD2 matching 14 bases. The CDR3 is made up of 17 amino acids. With 3 bases clipped from V and 5 bases from J, the junction kept 7 bases outside the gene matches. Looked up from germline, CDR1 is MDHEN and CDR2 is SYDVKM. The CDR3 sequence: CASSFGRTSGRKDTQYF. Written as DNA, the CDR3 is TGTGCCAGCAGTTTTGGGAGGACTAGCGGGAGGAAAGATACGCAGTATTTT.

The V call is TRBV2, the J call TRBJ2-5, with D possibly matching TRBD2 (5 bases). This CDR3 contains 13 residues. Germline CDR1 SNHLY, CDR2 FYNNEI. V dropped 7 bases and J dropped 5 bases, with 14 bases sitting between them. The CDR3, as DNA: TGTGCCAGCAACAATCTAGCCCTGGAGACCCAGTACTTC. It encodes CASNNLALETQYF.

The chain links TRBV6-1 to TRBJ2-7; 8 bases fit TRBD2. V was clipped by 6 bases and J by 0 bases; unmatched bases: 7. CDR1 and CDR2 from the germline V gene are MNHNS and SASEGT. This CDR3 is 15 amino acids long. This CDR3 reads CASRELAGPSYEQYF. CDR3 coding DNA: TGTGCCAGCAGGGAATTAGCGGGACCCTCCTACGAGCAGTACTTC.

This chain links TRBV7-6 with TRBJ2-7, with D maybe TRBD2 (5 bases). The CDR3 loop spans 17 amino acids. With 1 base removed from V and 1 base from J, the gap between germline ends came to 17 bases. Germline-derived CDR1 and CDR2 are SGHVS and FNYEAQ. The CDR3 sequence: CASSLVSSRSASYEQYF. The CDR3 DNA sequence: TGTGCCAGCAGCTTAGTGTCTAGCCGAAGTGCATCCTACGAGCAGTACTTC.

The chain combines TRBV1 with TRBJ2-3; the D call in the table, TRBD2, was not verified against the DNA. TRBV1 is deemed a pseudogene. The CDR3 is 18 amino acids. CDR3 amino acids: CTSSQGLAGGRGTDTQYF. The CDR3 region has the DNA TGCACCAGCAGCCAGGGACTAGCGGGGGGCCGGGGCACAGATACGCAGTATTTT.

The chain couples TRBV7-8 to TRBJ1-6, with a possible D match to TRBD1 (6 bases). CDR1 is SGHVS, CDR2 FQNEAQ, per germline. The CDR3 has 17 residues. The V end was cut by 0 bases, the J end by 9 bases, with 18 bases between. DNA for the CDR3: TGTGCCAGCAGCTTAGCGCTTACACAGGGTCGGGGTTCACCCCTCCACTTT. This gives the protein CASSLALTQGRGSPLHF.

The rearrangement uses TRBV18 and TRBJ2-3, with 7 bases matching TRBD1. Germline V gene data show CDR1 as KGHSH and CDR2 as LQKENI. The CDR3 contains 18 residues. V shed 0 bases and J 1 base; nucleotides not matched to a gene: 10. The CDR3: CASSPPYRGLSRTDTQYF. As DNA, the CDR3 is TGTGCCAGCTCACCACCCTACAGGGGTCTCTCCCGCACAGATACGCAGTATTTT. Full variable domain (missing parts from reference TRBV18 and TRBJ2-3): NAGVMQNPRHLVRRRGQEARLRCSPMKGHSHVYWYRQLPEEGLKFMVYLQKENIIDESGMPKERFSAEFPKEGPSILRIQQVVRGDSAAYFCASSPPYRGLSRTDTQYFGPGTRLTVL.

The V and J genes are TRBV28 and TRBJ2-7; D is possibly TRBD1 (6 bases). The CDR3 is 15 residues long. The V end was cut by 2 bases, the J end by 3 bases, with 14 bases between. The germline CDR1 and CDR2 sequences are MDHEN and SYDVKM. The CDR3 sequence is CASSLPLARGYEQYF. The CDR3 nucleotides read TGTGCCAGCAGTTTACCCTTGGCCAGGGGCTACGAGCAGTACTTC.

The V gene is TRBV5-1, the J gene TRBJ1-1; the D is unclear. Trimming shortened V by 3 bases and J by 7 bases, and 10 bases separated the two germline ends. This CDR3 contains 12 residues. The germline V gene has CDR1 SGHRS and CDR2 YFSETQ. Written as DNA, the CDR3 is TGCGCCAGCAGCTCAGAGGCGGTTGAAGCTTTCTTT. Translation: CASSSEAVEAFF.

Note on this clone: Sequence at one end of the junction differs from germline and may be a read error. CDR3 DNA sequence: TGTGCGAGCAGTCGGACAGGGGGCGATCAGCCCCAGCATTTT. Residues: CASSRTGGDQPQHF. The chain recombines TRBV7-6 with TRBJ1-5; 11 nucleotides align to TRBD1. The CDR3 is 14 amino acids. Germline CDR1 SGHVS, CDR2 FNYEAQ.

This sequence joins TRBV9 and TRBJ2-1; D is ambiguous. Trimming shortened V by 0 bases and J by 7 bases, and 11 bases separated the two germline ends. The CDR3 loop spans 14 amino acids. Germline CDR1 SGDLS, CDR2 YYNGEE. Here the CDR3 reads CASSVATVSNEQFF. The CDR3 DNA is TGTGCCAGCAGCGTAGCTACAGTCTCGAATGAGCAGTTCTTC. Full variable domain (rest looked up from reference TRBV9 and TRBJ2-1): DSGVTQTPKHLITATGQRVTLRCSPRSGDLSVYWYQQSLDQGLQFLIQYYNGEERAKGNILERFSAQQFPDLHSELNLSSLELGDSALYFCASSVATVSNEQFFGPGTRLTVL.

The genes are TRBV7-9 and TRBJ2-2; weak D call: TRBD1 (5 bases). Germline CDR1 SEHNR, CDR2 FQNEAQ (reference sequence). V gave up 1 base and J gave up 5 bases, with 8 bases separating them. The CDR3 is 14 amino acids. Here the CDR3 reads CASSLGTGTGELFF. Written as DNA, the CDR3 is TGTGCCAGCAGCTTAGGCACAGGAACCGGGGAGCTGTTTTTT.

The DNA of the CDR3 is TGCGCCAGCAGCTTGGTTGTGACAGGGGACACTGAAGCTTTCTTT. Translating gives CASSLVVTGDTEAFF. V gene TRBV5-1 combines with J gene TRBJ1-1; 8 positions match TRBD1. Germline V gives CDR1 SGHRS, CDR2 YFSETQ. CDR3 length: 15 residues. Germline trimming cut 0 bases from V and 3 bases from J; bases unmatched to any gene: 4.